Below, 12 T cell receptor beta chains from the same sample are listed, as sequenced in a study of cytomegalovirus exposure and HLA in healthy donors. The PCR was carried out with 60 Vbeta primers and 13 Jbeta primers. Sequenced by immunoSEQ multiplex PCR; TCRdb stores in-frame clones only, minus some. The sample has some 110,000 clones, around 75% seen once; the top ten hold about 2.3%. The sample comprised PBMCs. The receptors come from a man in his forties in good health and CMV-seronegative.

The chain combines TRBV7-7 with TRBJ2-5, with D possibly being TRBD1 (5 bases). CDR1 is SSHAT, CDR2 FNYEAQ, per germline (reference sequence). The CDR3 extends over 14 amino acids. Trimming stripped 0 bases from V and 2 bases from J, with 7 bases between. The CDR3, as DNA: TGTGCCAGCAGCTTAGCGGGGCTTCAAGAGACCCAGTACTTC. It encodes CASSLAGLQETQYF.

The chain recombines TRBV5-1 with TRBJ2-5, with TRBD2 matching over 12 bases. CDR3 size: 17 residues. V shed 0 bases, J shed 5 bases, and the junction held 8 bases outside the gene matches. Germline V gene data show CDR1 as SGHRS and CDR2 as YFSETQ. CDR3 coding DNA: TGCGCCAGCAGCTTGGCCCAGCTAGCGGGGGGGCCGGAGACCCAGTACTTC. Translating it yields CASSLAQLAGGPETQYF.

The V and J genes are TRBV5-4 and TRBJ2-5; 7 nucleotides match TRBD2. This CDR3 spans 14 amino acids. J was trimmed by 5 bases and V by 0 bases; bases with no gene match: 4. CDR1 is SGHNT and CDR2 is YYREEE in the germline V gene (reference sequence). For the CDR3, the DNA is TGTGCCAGCAGCTTGGGGGCGGGGGTGGAGACCCAGTACTTC. Translated, it gives CASSLGAGVETQYF. Full variable domain (missing parts from reference TRBV5-4 and TRBJ2-5): ETGVTQSPTHLIKTRGQQVTLRCSSQSGHNTVSWYQQALGQGPQFIFQYYREEENGRGNFPPRFSGLQFPNYSSELNVNALELDDSALYLCASSLGAGVETQYFGPGTRLLVL.

CDR3 protein: CSVFTGGARTEAFF. The CDR3 bases are TGCAGCGTTTTCACAGGGGGCGCGAGGACTGAAGCTTTCTTT. The chain couples TRBV29-1 to TRBJ1-1; 9 bases line up with TRBD1. Trimming took 5 bases from V and 5 from J; bases not matched to a gene: 9. Germline V CDR1 and CDR2: SQVTM, ANQGSEA. This CDR3 is 14 amino acids long.

The chain is built from TRBV27 and TRBJ1-2; 11 bases match TRBD1. The germline V gene has CDR1 MNHEY and CDR2 SMNVEV (reference sequence). With V trimmed by 6 bases and J by 2 bases, 11 bases remained unmatched. The CDR3 spans 17 residues. The CDR3 loop reads CASRVRTGGAGNYGYTF. The DNA of the CDR3 is TGTGCCAGCAGGGTCAGGACAGGGGGCGCAGGGAACTATGGCTACACCTTC.

This sequence joins TRBV4-1 and TRBJ1-2; D is ambiguous. The CDR3 loop spans 13 amino acids. The V end was cut by 0 bases, the J end by 2 bases, with 4 bases between. Germline CDR1 and CDR2: MGHRA and YSYEKL. CDR3 in amino acids: CASSQDQNYGYTF. The CDR3 DNA is TGCGCCAGCAGCCAAGATCAGAACTATGGCTACACCTTC.

The rearrangement uses TRBV18 and TRBJ2-7, with D perhaps matching TRBD1 (5 bases). V was shortened by 5 bases and J by 4 bases, with 12 bases between the two germline ends. The CDR3 runs 13 residues. The germline V gene has CDR1 KGHSH and CDR2 LQKENI. CDR3 in DNA: TGTGCCAGCTCAATACAAGACAGTTACGAGCAGTACTTC. Its translation is CASSIQDSYEQYF.

The rearrangement uses TRBV13 and TRBJ2-1; tentative D call: TRBD2 (5 bases). The CDR3 loop spans 13 amino acids. The V end was cut by 3 bases, the J end by 9 bases, with 12 bases between. Looked up from germline, CDR1 is PRHDT and CDR2 is FYEKMQ (reference sequence). The CDR3 is CASSFSLGGEQFF. CDR3 bases: TGTGCCAGCAGCTTCTCCTTAGGAGGTGAGCAGTTCTTC.

The chain carries TRBV6-1 and TRBJ2-1, with TRBD1 identical over 9 bases. The CDR3 spans 15 residues. J lost 8 bases, V lost 1 base, and 6 bases had no gene match. The V gene's germline CDR1 is MNHNS and CDR2 SASEGT. The CDR3 loop is CASSEGTGGRDEQFF. CDR3 nucleotide sequence: TGTGCCAGCAGTGAAGGTACAGGGGGCAGGGATGAGCAGTTCTTC.

The CDR3 DNA is TGTGCCAGCAGCTTAGGGGCCAATCAGCCCCAGCATTTT. This gives the protein CASSLGANQPQHF. This chain links TRBV11-2 with TRBJ1-5; the D is unclear. The germline V gene has CDR1 SGHAT and CDR2 FQNNGV. Trimming took 1 base from V and 3 from J, leaving 4 bases between them. CDR3 length: 13 amino acids. The whole variable domain, remainder taken from reference TRBV11-2 and TRBJ1-5, is EAGVAQSPRYKIIEKRQSVAFWCNPISGHATLYWYQQILGQGPKLLIQFQNNGVVDDSQLPKDRFSAERLKGVDSTLKIQPAKLEDSAVYLCASSLGANQPQHFGDGTRLSIL.

This clone has a single count. The CDR3 sequence: CASSGGTNEKLFF. CDR3 sequence (DNA): TGTGCCAGCTCAGGGGGCACTAATGAAAAACTGTTTTTT. The V and J genes are TRBV18 and TRBJ1-4; weak D call: TRBD1 (6 bases). The CDR3 runs to 13 residues. Per germline, CDR1 KGHSH and CDR2 LQKENI. Trimming cost V 5 bases and J 2 bases, with 6 bases left between them.

The genes are TRBV27 and TRBJ1-1; 8 bases agree with TRBD1. In germline, CDR1 is MNHEY, CDR2 SMNVEV (reference sequence). V gave up 6 bases and J gave up 3 bases; unmatched junction bases: 6. CDR3 length: 14 residues. CDR3 in DNA: TGTGCCAGCAGAATACAGGGGGGGTACACTGAAGCTTTCTTT. Its protein is CASRIQGGYTEAFF.